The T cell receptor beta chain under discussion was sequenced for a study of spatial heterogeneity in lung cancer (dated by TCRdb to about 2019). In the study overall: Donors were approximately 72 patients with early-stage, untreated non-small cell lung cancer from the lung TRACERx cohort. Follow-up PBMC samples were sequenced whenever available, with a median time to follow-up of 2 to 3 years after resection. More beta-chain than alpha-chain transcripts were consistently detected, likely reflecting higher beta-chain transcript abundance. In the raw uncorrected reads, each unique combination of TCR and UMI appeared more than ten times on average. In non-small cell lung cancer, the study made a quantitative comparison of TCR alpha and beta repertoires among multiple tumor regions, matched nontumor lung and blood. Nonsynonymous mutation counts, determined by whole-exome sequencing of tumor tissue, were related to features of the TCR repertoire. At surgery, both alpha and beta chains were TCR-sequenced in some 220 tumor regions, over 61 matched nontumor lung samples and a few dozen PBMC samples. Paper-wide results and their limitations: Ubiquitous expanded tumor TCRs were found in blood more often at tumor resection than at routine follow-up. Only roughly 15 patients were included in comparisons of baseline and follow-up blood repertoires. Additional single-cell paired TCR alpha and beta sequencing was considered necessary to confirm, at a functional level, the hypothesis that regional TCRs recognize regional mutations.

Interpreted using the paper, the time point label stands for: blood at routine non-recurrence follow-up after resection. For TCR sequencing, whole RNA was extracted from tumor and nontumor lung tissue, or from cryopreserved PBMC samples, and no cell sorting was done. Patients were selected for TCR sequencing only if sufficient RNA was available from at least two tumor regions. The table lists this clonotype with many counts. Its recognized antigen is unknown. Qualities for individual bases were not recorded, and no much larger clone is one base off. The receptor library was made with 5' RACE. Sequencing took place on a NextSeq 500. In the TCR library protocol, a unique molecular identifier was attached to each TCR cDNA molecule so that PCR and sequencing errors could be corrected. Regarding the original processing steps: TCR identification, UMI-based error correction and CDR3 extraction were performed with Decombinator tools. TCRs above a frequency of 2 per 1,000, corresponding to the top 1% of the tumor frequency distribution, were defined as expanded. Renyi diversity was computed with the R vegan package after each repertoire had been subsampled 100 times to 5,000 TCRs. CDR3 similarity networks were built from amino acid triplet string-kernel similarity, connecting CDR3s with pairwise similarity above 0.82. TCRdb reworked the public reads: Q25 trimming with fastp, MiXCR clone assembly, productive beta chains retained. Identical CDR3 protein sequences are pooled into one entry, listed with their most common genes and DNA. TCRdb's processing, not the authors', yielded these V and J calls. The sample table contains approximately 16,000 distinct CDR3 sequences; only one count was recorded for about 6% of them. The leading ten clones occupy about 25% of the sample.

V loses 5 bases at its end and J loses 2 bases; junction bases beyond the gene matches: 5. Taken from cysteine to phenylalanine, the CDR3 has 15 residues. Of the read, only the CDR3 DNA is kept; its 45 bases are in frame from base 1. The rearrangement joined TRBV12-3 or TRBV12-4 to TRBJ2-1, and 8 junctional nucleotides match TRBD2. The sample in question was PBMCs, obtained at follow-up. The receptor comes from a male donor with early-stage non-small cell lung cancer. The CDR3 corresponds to CASSDRRGAYNEQFF. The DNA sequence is TGTGCCAGCAGTGATCGGCGGGGGGCCTACAATGAGCAGTTCTTC.